This TCR beta chain derives from a study of response to subunit inactivated influenza vaccine. From the RT-PCR reads, TCRdb called clonotypes with MiXCR, one entry per CDR3 protein. The table lists around 540,000 distinct CDR3 sequences, 12% of them singletons. The table lists this clonotype with many counts. What it binds is unknown. In germline, CDR1 is DFQATT, CDR2 SNEGSKA (reference sequence). V lost 4 bases and J lost 5; bases outside the gene matches: 9. The CDR3 consists of 14 residues. Notes on the study in general: After each seasonal influenza vaccination, few new T cells are recruited, the authors suggested.

Sequencing used PBMCs from blood, obtained on the day of vaccination. The V call is TRBV20-1, the J call TRBJ2-5; 8 bases align to TRBD1. The receptor's source is a man aged 50 or older who received an inactivated influenza vaccine. The CDR3 bases are TGCAGTGCTATGAGGGCAGGGGGCCGGGAGACCCAGTACTTC. Its protein is CSAMRAGGRETQYF.